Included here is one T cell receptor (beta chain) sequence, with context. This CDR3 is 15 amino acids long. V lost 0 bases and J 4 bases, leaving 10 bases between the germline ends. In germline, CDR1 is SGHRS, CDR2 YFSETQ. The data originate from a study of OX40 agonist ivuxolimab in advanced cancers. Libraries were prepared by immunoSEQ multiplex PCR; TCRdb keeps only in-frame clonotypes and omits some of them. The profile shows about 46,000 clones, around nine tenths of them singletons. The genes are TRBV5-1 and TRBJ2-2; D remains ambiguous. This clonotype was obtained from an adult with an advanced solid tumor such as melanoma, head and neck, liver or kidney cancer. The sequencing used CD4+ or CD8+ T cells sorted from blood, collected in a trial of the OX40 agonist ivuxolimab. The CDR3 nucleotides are TGCGCCAGCAGCTTGGGGGAATTATCCACCGGGGAGCTGTTTTTT. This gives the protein CASSLGELSTGELFF.